Described below is a single T cell receptor beta chain sequence and its context. Antigen unknown. Germline V lookup: CDR1 SGHAT, CDR2 FQNNGV. This CDR3 is 15 amino acids long. Trimming removed 6 bases from V and 3 bases from J; junction bases left unmatched: 5. The sample comes from a study of identifying expanded T cells in peripheral blood. Study-level points and caveats: Across healthy donors, higher total template counts meant significantly greater approximately two-week count variance. Approximately 1.1 clones differed between technical replicates, versus around 15 and 19 over time.

Profiled with immunoSEQ multiplex PCR; TCRdb holds only in-frame clones, not every one. Of approximately 63,000 clones detected, more than 75% appear once; the ten largest clones hold around 4.8%. Collection occurred without any documented infections or immune events in donors. The clonotype comes from a person aged 18 to 70 in good health. The sample consisted of blood. This sequence joins TRBV11-2 and TRBJ1-3, with 10 nucleotides matching TRBD1. In nucleotides, the CDR3 is TGTGCCAGCAGTTTGGGACAGGGGATTGGAAACACCATATATTTT. It specifies CASSLGQGIGNTIYF.